One sample yielded the 20 T cell receptor beta chains listed below, sequenced in a study of Ad26.COV2.S vaccination and SARS-CoV-2 variants. Produced via immunoSEQ multiplex PCR; TCRdb's table is partial and in-frame only. The top ten hold 1.9% of the sample, which has about 370,000 clones, over 75% seen once. Documented treatment: 19 received Ad26.COV2.S at low or high dose, single or two shots; 5 received placebo; per-sample allocation not given. After the first vaccine or placebo injection, samples were drawn on day 63. The sample in question was peripheral blood, obtained in a trial of Ad26.COV2.S vaccine versus placebo. These receptors came from a person aged 18-65 years who received the Ad26.COV2.S COVID-19 vaccine or a placebo.

There are a few counts of this clone. The chain has TRBV4-1 and TRBJ1-5; D is unresolved. Trimming stripped 2 bases from V and 2 bases from J, with 7 bases between. Germline assignment: CDR1 MGHRA and CDR2 YSYEKL. This CDR3 comprises 14 residues. The CDR3 spells CASSQYNGNQPQHF. CDR3 nucleotide sequence: TGCGCCAGCAGCCAATACAATGGCAATCAGCCCCAGCATTTT.

The count of this clone is one. The chain combines TRBV2 with TRBJ1-1, with D possibly TRBD1 on 6 matching bases. This CDR3 is 17 amino acids long. CDR1 is SNHLY, CDR2 FYNNEI, per germline. With 0 bases removed from V and 7 bases from J, the gap between germline ends came to 21 bases. The CDR3 is CASSEAGGRGKPIEAFF. Here the CDR3 DNA reads TGTGCCAGCAGTGAAGCCGGTGGCAGGGGCAAACCTATTGAAGCTTTCTTT.

The chain links TRBV18 to TRBJ2-1; D is undetermined. This CDR3 contains 13 residues. The V end was cut by 2 bases, the J end by 6 bases, with 8 bases between. Germline values: CDR1 KGHSH, CDR2 LQKENI. The DNA for the CDR3 is TGTGCCAGCTCACCATCCCGAGGCAATGAGCAGTTCTTC. Protein sequence: CASSPSRGNEQFF.

A few counts support this clone. J is TRBJ1-1 and V is TRBV29-1; TRBD1 might be the D (5 bases). Trimming took 7 bases from V and 2 from J, leaving 20 bases between them. Germline V gene data show CDR1 as SQVTM and CDR2 as ANQGSEA. The CDR3 has 15 residues. The CDR3 region has the DNA TGCAGCGCTCAGGTCTTTGGGGCCCGTAACACTGAAGCTTTCTTT. Encoded protein: CSAQVFGARNTEAFF.

The J gene is TRBJ1-5, the V gene TRBV3-1 (or the pseudogene TRBV3-2); D call uncertain. The CDR3 runs 13 residues. Per the germline V gene, CDR1 is LGHDT and CDR2 is YNNKEL (reference sequence). Deletions cut 2 bases from V and 5 bases from J, with 7 bases between. The CDR3 DNA follows: TGTGCCAGCAGCCAAACTTCCTATCAGCCCCAGCATTTT. This gives the protein CASSQTSYQPQHF.

The genes are TRBV5-1 and TRBJ2-5; 7 bases line up with TRBD2. The J segment lost 5 bases and the V segment lost 2 bases, leaving 9 bases of the junction unmatched. The CDR3 is 15 residues long. Germline V gives CDR1 SGHRS, CDR2 YFSETQ. CDR3 in amino acids: CASSFGGGPLETQYF. For the CDR3, the DNA is TGCGCCAGCAGCTTTGGGGGAGGGCCTCTTGAGACCCAGTACTTC.

The rearrangement joins TRBV11-3 to TRBJ2-1; D might be TRBD2 (5 bases). Germline V gives CDR1 SGHNT, CDR2 YENEEA. The V gene lost 2 bases and the J gene lost 2 bases, with 13 bases spanning the gap. CDR3 size: 16 residues. CDR3 loop: CASSLLGRDTYNEQFF. Written as DNA, the CDR3 is TGTGCCAGCAGCTTATTGGGCCGGGATACCTACAATGAGCAGTTCTTC.

The J gene is TRBJ2-5, the V gene TRBV24-1, with D uncertain. The CDR3 sequence is 15 residues long. The V gene lost 2 bases and the J gene lost 5 bases, with 14 bases spanning the gap. Germline V lookup: CDR1 KGHDR, CDR2 SFDVKD. The CDR3 protein is CATSDYDGPGETQYF. Here the CDR3 DNA reads TGTGCCACCAGTGATTACGACGGACCTGGGGAGACCCAGTACTTC.

V usage is TRBV27 and J usage is TRBJ2-3, with 8 bases aligning to TRBD2. After removal of 6 bases from V and 6 bases from J, the junction contained 14 bases not matched to a gene. The CDR3 has 16 residues. Per the germline V gene, CDR1 is MNHEY and CDR2 is SMNVEV (reference sequence). The CDR3 region is CASSLNKGLAVDTQYF. In nucleotides, the CDR3 is TGTGCCAGCAGCTTAAACAAAGGACTAGCCGTCGATACGCAGTATTTT.

CDR3 in DNA: TGTGCCAGCAGCTGGGACAGGTACTTATACGAGCAGTACTTC. Its protein product is CASSWDRYLYEQYF. This chain joins TRBV7-8 and TRBJ2-7; the match to TRBD1 covers 8 bases. The V gene end was trimmed by 4 bases and the J gene end by 4 bases; junction bases not matched to a gene: 6. The germline V gene encodes CDR1 SGHVS and CDR2 FQNEAQ. CDR3 length: 14 amino acids.

The count of this clone is one. This chain joins TRBV24-1 and TRBJ2-1; tentative D call: TRBD1 (6 bases). Trimming removed 9 bases at V and 4 bases at J, with 12 bases between. Germline lookup yields CDR1 KGHDR and CDR2 SFDVKD. The CDR3 contains 13 residues. The CDR3 DNA sequence: TGTGCCACCGCTTTGGGGGCTTACAATGAGCAGTTCTTC. It yields the protein CATALGAYNEQFF.

This rearrangement joins TRBV30 to TRBJ2-7; TRBD2 matches 7 bases. The CDR3 runs to 13 residues. V gave up 2 bases and J gave up 5 bases; unmatched junction bases: 6. Looked up from germline, CDR1 is GTSNPN and CDR2 is SVGIG (reference sequence). Here the CDR3 DNA reads TGTGCCTGGAGTAACGGACTAGTAAACGAGCAGTACTTC. The encoded protein is CAWSNGLVNEQYF.

This chain uses TRBV9 with TRBJ2-2; D remains ambiguous. CDR3 length: 14 residues. V dropped 4 bases and J dropped 6 bases, with 13 bases sitting between them. Germline values: CDR1 SGDLS, CDR2 YYNGEE. This chain's CDR3 is CASSPRLGSGELFF. CDR3 bases: TGTGCCAGCAGCCCGAGATTGGGGTCCGGGGAGCTGTTTTTT.

The chain carries TRBV28 and TRBJ2-5, with 14 bases fitting TRBD2. Germline lookup yields CDR1 MDHEN and CDR2 SYDVKM. After removal of 4 bases from V and 5 bases from J, the junction contained 6 bases not matched to a gene. This CDR3 has 16 residues. This CDR3 is CASSSMGLAGDETQYF. The CDR3 nucleotides read TGTGCCAGCAGTTCCATGGGACTAGCGGGAGACGAGACCCAGTACTTC.

V and J are TRBV6-5 and TRBJ2-3; the D call may be TRBD1 or TRBD2 (5 bases each). This CDR3 is built from 14 residues. Germline assignment: CDR1 MNHEY and CDR2 SVGAGI. Trimming stripped 6 bases from V and 4 bases from J, with 14 bases between. The CDR3 DNA sequence: TGTGCCAGCAGGAGGGGTCAAGTCGCAGATACGCAGTATTTT. This gives the protein CASRRGQVADTQYF.

As to this clone: The sample holds other DNA sequences that translate to the same CDR3. J is TRBJ1-1 and V is TRBV5-4; TRBD1 is a possible D gene (5 bases). The CDR3 loop spans 14 amino acids. Trimming removed 0 bases at V and 5 bases at J, with 11 bases between. The germline gives CDR1 SGHNT, CDR2 YYREEE (reference sequence). The CDR3 bases are TGTGCCAGCAGCTTGGGGCAGGGTCGGACTGAAGCTTTCTTT. Encoded protein: CASSLGQGRTEAFF.

The J gene is TRBJ1-5, the V gene TRBV2; D is unresolved. The CDR3 runs 16 residues. Deletions cut 2 bases from V and 4 bases from J, with 15 bases between. In germline, CDR1 is SNHLY, CDR2 FYNNEI. The CDR3 bases are TGTGCCAGCAGTGAAAATCCGAGCGGAGGGAATCAGCCCCAGCATTTT. Translation gives CASSENPSGGNQPQHF.

The rearrangement uses TRBV5-5 and TRBJ1-6; D unresolved. Trimming shortened V by 4 bases and J by 8 bases, and 7 bases separated the two germline ends. Germline-derived CDR1 and CDR2 are SGHKS and YYEKEE (reference sequence). The CDR3 consists of 12 residues. The CDR3 bases are TGTGCCAGCAGCCGCGATTATTCACCCCTCCACTTT. This codes for CASSRDYSPLHF.

The gene calls are TRBV12-3 or TRBV12-4 and TRBJ1-1, with unresolved D. Trimming removed 8 bases from V and 0 bases from J, with 10 bases in between. The CDR3 length is 13 residues. The CDR3: CASSSDLNTEAFF. The DNA for the CDR3 is TGTGCCAGCTCCTCGGATTTGAACACTGAAGCTTTCTTT.

J is TRBJ2-1 and V is TRBV28, with TRBD2 as a possible D gene (6 bases). The V gene lost 4 bases and the J gene lost 9 bases, with 19 bases spanning the gap. Germline CDR1 reads MDHEN; CDR2 reads SYDVKM. The length of the CDR3 is 15 residues. The CDR3: CASSSIAVYGGEQFF. The CDR3 DNA is TGTGCCAGCAGTTCAATAGCGGTCTATGGGGGTGAGCAGTTCTTC.